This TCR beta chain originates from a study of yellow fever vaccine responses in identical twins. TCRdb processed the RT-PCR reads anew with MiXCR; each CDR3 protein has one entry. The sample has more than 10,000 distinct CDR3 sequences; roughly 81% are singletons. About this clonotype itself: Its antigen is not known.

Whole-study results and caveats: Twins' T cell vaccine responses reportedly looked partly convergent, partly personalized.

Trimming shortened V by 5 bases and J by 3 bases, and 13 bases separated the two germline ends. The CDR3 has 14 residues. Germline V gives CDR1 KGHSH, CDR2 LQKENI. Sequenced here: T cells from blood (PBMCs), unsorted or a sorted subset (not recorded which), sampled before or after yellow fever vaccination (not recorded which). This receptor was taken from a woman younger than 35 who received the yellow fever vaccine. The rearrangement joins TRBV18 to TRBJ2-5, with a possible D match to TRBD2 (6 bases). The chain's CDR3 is CASSSSGPKETQYF. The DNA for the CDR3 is TGTGCCAGCTCAAGTAGCGGACCAAAAGAGACCCAGTACTTC. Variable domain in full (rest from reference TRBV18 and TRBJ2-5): NAGVMQNPRHLVRRRGQEARLRCSPMKGHSHVYWYRQLPEEGLKFMVYLQKENIIDESGMPKERFSAEFPKEGPSILRIQQVVRGDSAAYFCASSSSGPKETQYFGPGTRLLVL.